This T cell receptor beta chain was obtained from a study of blood T cell repertoires in COVID-19. Study context: Nucleic acid was either cDNA or gDNA, and it came from T cells, B-cell-depleted T cells, or PBMCs.

Only in-frame clones appear in the TCRdb table, and some are missing; sequencing was by immunoSEQ multiplex PCR. The sample includes some 120,000 clones, roughly 90% of them seen just once. Germline CDR1 reads SNHLY; CDR2 reads FYNNEI. This CDR3 has 12 amino acids. V was trimmed by 5 bases and J by 6 bases, leaving 8 bases between them. Sequenced input: peripheral blood. The clonotype originates from a man aged 50 to 59 with active COVID-19. The chain joins TRBV2 to TRBJ2-1, with D unresolved. The CDR3 here is CASSPDTNEQFF. CDR3 DNA: TGTGCCAGCAGTCCAGACACCAATGAGCAGTTCTTC.